The next 23 T cell receptor beta chains were all read from a single sample in a study of shared clonotypes between healthy human individuals. The data were produced by immunoSEQ multiplex PCR, yet TCRdb's version contains in-frame clones alone and is incomplete. The repertoire holds 2 million to 2.5 million clones, approximately 96% seen once, with around 0.13% in the top ten. Sequencing was done on a sample of naive CD4+ T cells sorted from blood. Subset specified: CD45RA+ positively selected. These TCRs come from a man between 18 and 29 years old in good health.

This clone was seen only once. The rearrangement joins TRBV11-2 to TRBJ2-4; no reliable D call. The CDR3 has 13 amino acids. Trimming removed 0 bases from V and 6 bases from J, with 6 bases in between. Germline values: CDR1 SGHAT, CDR2 FQNNGV. In DNA form, the CDR3 reads TGTGCCAGCAGCTTAGAAGGGATAAACATTCAGTACTTC. This translates into CASSLEGINIQYF.

This chain uses TRBV7-2 with TRBJ2-5; D may be TRBD1 (6 bases). The CDR3 loop spans 14 amino acids. V lost 4 bases to trimming and J lost 4 bases, with 13 bases between them. Germline V gene sequence: CDR1 SGHTA, CDR2 FQGNSA. CDR3 sequence: CASSWEPGVETQYF. The CDR3 nucleotides are TGTGCCAGCAGCTGGGAGCCAGGGGTAGAGACCCAGTACTTC.

The rearrangement uses TRBV27 and TRBJ2-5; 9 bases agree with TRBD1. This CDR3 comprises 12 residues. The ends lost 8 bases at V and 5 bases at J; junction bases unmatched: 3. In germline, CDR1 is MNHEY, CDR2 SMNVEV (reference sequence). The CDR3 bases are TGTGCCAGCTGGGACAGGGTCGAGACCCAGTACTTC. Its protein product is CASWDRVETQYF.

The chain is built from TRBV27 and TRBJ2-7; D gene unclear. The V end lost 0 bases, the J end lost 0 bases, and 9 bases lay between the germline ends. This CDR3 has 15 residues. The germline V gene has CDR1 MNHEY and CDR2 SMNVEV (reference sequence). CDR3 loop: CASSLSRPSSYEQYF. DNA for the CDR3: TGTGCCAGCAGTTTATCCAGGCCTAGCTCCTACGAGCAGTACTTC.

V is TRBV28 and J is TRBJ1-4, with 7 bases fitting TRBD1. Losses at the gene ends were 5 bases for V and 1 base for J; bases not matched to a gene: 16. The CDR3 spans 19 residues. The V gene's germline CDR1 is MDHEN and CDR2 SYDVKM. The chain's CDR3 is CASSPPRGGASETNEKLFF. The CDR3, as DNA: TGTGCCAGCAGTCCACCGAGAGGGGGCGCGAGTGAAACTAATGAAAAACTGTTTTTT.

This rearrangement joins TRBV27 to TRBJ2-7, with 11 bases matching TRBD2. V shed 6 bases, J shed 3 bases, and the junction held 7 bases outside the gene matches. CDR1 MNHEY and CDR2 SMNVEV come from the germline V gene (reference sequence). CDR3 size: 15 residues. CDR3 DNA sequence: TGTGCCAGCAGCGCTACTAGCGGGGGATACTACGAGCAGTACTTC. This translates into CASSATSGGYYEQYF.

CDR3 protein: CASSLDQGRTDTQYF. CDR3 DNA sequence: TGTGCCAGCAGCTTGGACCAGGGGCGCACAGATACGCAGTATTTT. The rearrangement joins TRBV5-4 to TRBJ2-3; tentative D call: TRBD1 (6 bases). Trimming removed 0 bases at V and 1 base at J, with 9 bases between. Germline values: CDR1 SGHNT, CDR2 YYREEE (reference sequence). The length of the CDR3 is 15 residues.

The V gene is TRBV21-1, the J gene TRBJ2-7; whether TRBD1, the table's D call, matches the DNA was not checked. TRBV21-1 is labeled a pseudogene. The length of the CDR3 is 17 residues. CDR3 residues: CASSLKPGTAILYEQYF. Here the CDR3 DNA reads TGTGCCAGCAGCTTAAAGCCCGGGACAGCAATTCTCTACGAGCAGTACTTC.

V and J are TRBV15 and TRBJ1-5; no definite D call. Germline assignment: CDR1 LNHNV and CDR2 YYDKDF (reference sequence). The ends were cut back, 11 bases at V and 7 bases at J, with 3 bases in the middle. The CDR3 runs 8 residues. The DNA of the CDR3 is TGTGCCTACCAGCCCCAGCATTTT. Encoded protein: CAYQPQHF.

J is TRBJ1-4 and V is TRBV5-1; D remains unclear. The CDR3 length is 12 residues. Trimming stripped 7 bases from V and 8 bases from J, with 12 bases between. Germline CDR1 is SGHRS and CDR2 is YFSETQ. As DNA, the CDR3 is TGCGCCAGCTCCCCCAGAGGAGAAAAACTGTTTTTT. Encoded protein: CASSPRGEKLFF.

Regarding this clone: Additional DNA sequences in this sample encode the identical CDR3. The V gene is TRBV5-1, the J gene TRBJ1-1, with D maybe TRBD1 (5 bases). CDR1 and CDR2 from the germline V gene are SGHRS and YFSETQ. The CDR3 loop spans 15 amino acids. With 1 base removed from V and 2 bases from J, the gap between germline ends came to 12 bases. DNA for the CDR3: TGCGCCAGCAGCTTGACCGGGACGGGAAACACTGAAGCTTTCTTT. This encodes CASSLTGTGNTEAFF.

In nucleotides, the CDR3 is TGTGCCAGCAGCTCAGGGGGGGTCCTCGGGGAGCTGTTTTTT. Its translation: CASSSGGVLGELFF. The V call is TRBV7-9, the J call TRBJ2-2, with D perhaps given as TRBD1 or TRBD2 (7 bases each). Germline V gives CDR1 SEHNR, CDR2 FQNEAQ (reference sequence). V lost 4 bases, J lost 7 bases, and 13 bases lay in between. The CDR3 has 14 amino acids.

The rearrangement uses TRBV6-1 and TRBJ1-6; 9 positions agree with TRBD1. V lost 0 bases, J lost 8 bases, and 8 bases stayed unmatched. This CDR3 is built from 17 residues. Germline loops: CDR1 MNHNS, CDR2 SASEGT. DNA for the CDR3: TGTGCCAGCAGTGAAGCCTGGGCACAGGGGGCATATTCACCCCTCCACTTT. Translated, it gives CASSEAWAQGAYSPLHF.

This chain connects TRBV11-2 to TRBJ2-1; 8 nucleotides agree with TRBD2. The CDR3 contains 13 residues. The junction had 6 bases not matched to a gene; V was cut back by 1 base and J by 13 bases. Germline assignment: CDR1 SGHAT and CDR2 FQNNGV. Here the CDR3 DNA reads TGTGCCAGCAGCTTAGGGAACGGGGGGGCCCAGTTCTTC. Residues: CASSLGNGGAQFF.

This sequence joins TRBV11-2 and TRBJ2-7, with D unclear. The V and J ends lost 0 bases and 0 bases respectively, with 12 bases between them. Germline CDR1 is SGHAT and CDR2 is FQNNGV. This CDR3 spans 16 amino acids. Here the CDR3 DNA reads TGTGCCAGCAGCTTAGATCCGAGGCTGGCCTCCTACGAGCAGTACTTC. Translation gives CASSLDPRLASYEQYF.

The V and J genes are TRBV18 and TRBJ1-2; the D gene is possibly TRBD1 (5 bases). V lost 2 bases and J 8 bases, leaving 12 bases between the germline ends. The CDR3 spans 13 residues. CDR1 is KGHSH and CDR2 is LQKENI in the germline V gene. The CDR3 loop reads CASSPGAGNGYTF. The DNA of the CDR3 is TGTGCCAGCTCACCAGGGGCTGGGAACGGCTACACCTTC.

The chain couples TRBV6-5 to TRBJ2-7; D not resolved. The V end lost 2 bases, the J end lost 1 base, and 9 bases lay between the germline ends. The CDR3 loop spans 14 amino acids. CDR1 and CDR2 from the germline V gene are MNHEY and SVGAGI. CDR3 bases: TGTGCCAGCAGTTACGGGATCTATTCCTACGAGCAGTACTTC. Protein product: CASSYGIYSYEQYF.

The J gene is TRBJ2-2, the V gene TRBV11-2, with 16 bases identical to TRBD2. Germline CDR1 reads SGHAT; CDR2 reads FQNNGV. The CDR3 totals 19 residues. V shed 7 bases and J 0 bases; nucleotides not matched to a gene: 8. The CDR3 spells CASTSGLAGGPTNTGELFF. The CDR3, as DNA: TGTGCCAGCACATCGGGACTAGCGGGAGGGCCCACGAACACCGGGGAGCTGTTTTTT.

The CDR3: CASSQSSAAGTDTQYF. CDR3 DNA sequence: TGCGCCAGCAGCCAAAGCTCCGCGGCGGGTACAGATACGCAGTATTTT. The chain employs TRBV4-1 and TRBJ2-3, with D maybe TRBD2 (5 bases). The CDR3 totals 16 residues. V was clipped by 2 bases and J by 3 bases, with 15 bases between them. The germline CDR1 and CDR2 sequences are MGHRA and YSYEKL.

The chain joins TRBV15 to TRBJ2-7; tentatively, D is TRBD2 (5 bases). Germline assignment: CDR1 LNHNV and CDR2 YYDKDF (reference sequence). This CDR3 has 14 residues. V shed 0 bases and J shed 0 bases, with 6 bases lying between them. The CDR3 DNA follows: TGTGCCACCAGCAGAGAGGCGGGCTCCTACGAGCAGTACTTC. It codes for CATSREAGSYEQYF.

The V gene is TRBV27, the J gene TRBJ1-2; 10 positions agree with TRBD1. Trimming cost V 5 bases and J 3 bases; bases outside gene matches: 6. Germline V gives CDR1 MNHEY, CDR2 SMNVEV (reference sequence). The CDR3 is 15 residues long. This chain's CDR3 is CASSTGTGEYYGYTF. The CDR3 DNA reads as TGTGCCAGCAGTACCGGGACAGGGGAGTACTATGGCTACACCTTC.

The chain links TRBV19 to TRBJ2-3; D possibly corresponds to TRBD2 (6 bases). The CDR3 covers 14 residues. V was clipped by 7 bases and J by 1 base, with 12 bases between them. Germline values: CDR1 LNHDA, CDR2 SQIVND (reference sequence). CDR3: CASNGGVGTDTQYF. CDR3 DNA sequence: TGTGCCAGTAACGGAGGGGTGGGCACAGATACGCAGTATTTT.

The chain links TRBV4-2 to TRBJ1-2; D possibly corresponds to TRBD1 (6 bases). The CDR3 consists of 14 residues. Germline V lookup: CDR1 LGHNA, CDR2 YNFKEQ. With 0 bases removed from V and 8 bases from J, the gap between germline ends came to 13 bases. DNA of the CDR3: TGTGCCAGCAGCCAAGATGCCAGGGGTGGAGGCTACACCTTC. Residues: CASSQDARGGGYTF.